Detailed here is one T cell receptor (beta chain). The antigen is undetermined. The sample is drawn from a study of OX40 agonist ivuxolimab in advanced cancers. Study-level background: Every 2 weeks, ivuxolimab was infused into the patients intravenously at between 0.01 and 10 mg/kg.

CDR1 is KGHSH, CDR2 LQKENI, per germline. J lost 3 bases, V lost 4 bases, and 4 bases had no gene match. The CDR3 has 14 residues. Clones were sequenced by immunoSEQ multiplex PCR, and TCRdb holds only the in-frame ones, with some missing. The sample has 55,000 to 80,000 clones, around 80% seen once; the top ten hold around 2.4%. Study outcomes and limitations: Expanded clones tended on average to be more numerous among CD8+ T cells than CD4+.

The sequence was obtained from an adult with an advanced solid tumor such as melanoma, head and neck, liver or kidney cancer. The sample in question was CD4+ or CD8+ T cells sorted from blood, obtained in a trial of the OX40 agonist ivuxolimab. The chain employs TRBV18 and TRBJ2-7; 9 bases agree with TRBD1. The CDR3 loop is CASSLSTGGYEQYF. The CDR3 DNA reads as TGTGCCAGCTCACTCTCGACAGGGGGCTACGAGCAGTACTTC. Using reference TRBV18 and TRBJ2-7 for the parts outside the CDR3, the full variable domain is NAGVMQNPRHLVRRRGQEARLRCSPMKGHSHVYWYRQLPEEGLKFMVYLQKENIIDESGMPKERFSAEFPKEGPSILRIQQVVRGDSAAYFCASSLSTGGYEQYFGPGTRLTVT.